This is a list of T cell receptor beta chains from one sample in a study of blood T cell repertoires in COVID-19. The repertoire was sequenced with immunoSEQ multiplex PCR; TCRdb's copy has only in-frame clones and lacks some. The data show nearly 70,000 clones, roughly nine tenths seen once. The sample consisted of peripheral blood. Source of these receptors: a man aged 35 to 55 with COVID-19, enrolled during active disease. Each CDR3 is given with its conserved first and last residue. A D gene is named only where the DNA matches it firmly. The size of a clone is reported for some rows only, either as once, few or many, or as a class for expanded clones.

clone_size,d_call,v_call,j_call,cdr3_nt,cdr3_aa
.,.,TRBV7-3,TRBJ1-1,TGTGCCAGCAGCTCGACATCGAACACTGAAGCTTTCTTT,CASSSTSNTEAFF
.,.,TRBV5-1,TRBJ1-3,TGCGCCAGCAGCTTGGGCCCCCTGGGGGGCTCTGGAAACACCATATATTTT,CASSLGPLGGSGNTIYF
.,.,TRBV19,TRBJ2-7,TGTGCCAGTAGTATAAGTGAGACCTACGAGCAGTACTTC,CASSISETYEQYF
.,.,TRBV28,TRBJ1-1,TGTGCCAGCACTGTGGGGGGGTCGAACACTGAAGCTTTCTTT,CASTVGGSNTEAFF
.,TRBD1,TRBV2,TRBJ2-1,TGTGCCAGCAGGACGGACAGGGATGAGCAGTTCTTC,CASRTDRDEQFF
.,TRBD1,TRBV18,TRBJ1-5,TGTGCCAGCTCTCCTCCGGGACAGGGGCGACAGCCCCAGCATTTT,CASSPPGQGRQPQHF
.,.,TRBV13,TRBJ1-1,TGTGCCAGCAGCGCAAGTTTAGGGGGGGCAGCTTTCTTT,CASSASLGGAAFF
once,.,TRBV9,TRBJ2-3,TGTGCCAGCAGCGTAGGGCCTCGCCCCACAGATACGCAGTATTTT,CASSVGPRPTDTQYF
.,.,TRBV6-2/TRBV6-3,TRBJ1-1,TGTGCCAGCAGTTACTATGGAGGGCGGACTGAAGCTTTCTTT,CASSYYGGRTEAFF
.,.,TRBV2,TRBJ2-5,TGTGCCAGCAGTGAAGAGGGACCGACAGGATCAAAGCGACAAGAGACCCAGTACTTC,CASSEEGPTGSKRQETQYF
.,TRBD2,TRBV27,TRBJ2-6,TGTGCCAGCAGGCCAGGGCGGGAGTCTGGGGCCAACGTCCTGACTTTC,CASRPGRESGANVLTF
.,.,TRBV5-1,TRBJ2-3,TGCGCCAGCAAGGCGGGACAGAGCACAGATACGCAGTATTTT,CASKAGQSTDTQYF
.,.,TRBV5-1,TRBJ1-4,TGCGCCAGCAGCTTGGGGACAGATGAAAAACTGTTTTTT,CASSLGTDEKLFF
once,.,TRBV30,TRBJ2-3,TGTGCCTGGTTGGAGGGGGCAAGCACAGATACGCAGTATTTT,CAWLEGASTDTQYF
few,TRBD1,TRBV18,TRBJ1-6,TGTGCCAGCTCGGACAGGGGTGATCATAATTCACCCCTCCACTTT,CASSDRGDHNSPLHF
.,.,TRBV19,TRBJ2-3,TGTGCCAGTAAATCTCTATCCGTGGGGGGTTCCGATACGCAGTATTTT,CASKSLSVGGSDTQYF
.,.,TRBV10-1,TRBJ2-7,TGCGCCAGGACTCACGGACGGGGAAAAACCTACGAGCAGTACTTC,CARTHGRGKTYEQYF
.,.,TRBV6-5,TRBJ1-5,TGTGCCAGCAGTTACACAGGGAAAGGGGATCAGCCCCAGCATTTT,CASSYTGKGDQPQHF
.,.,TRBV2,TRBJ2-3,TGTGCCAGCAGTGCACTAGCCGACACAGATACGCAGTATTTT,CASSALADTDTQYF
.,TRBD2,TRBV3-1/TRBV3-2,TRBJ2-3,TGTGCCAGCAGCCAAGATGTACTAGCGGGGCTTAATACGCAGTATTTT,CASSQDVLAGLNTQYF
.,.,TRBV10-3,TRBJ1-4,TGTGCCATCAGTGATGTAAGGGGAAATGAAAAACTGTTTTTT,CAISDVRGNEKLFF
.,TRBD2,TRBV3-1/TRBV3-2,TRBJ2-2,TGTGCCAGCAGCCAAGGGACTAGCGGGGGGGCGGTCACCGGGGAGCTGTTTTTT,CASSQGTSGGAVTGELFF
.,.,TRBV2,TRBJ1-5,TGTGCCAGCAGGGAACAGGTCTTGGGTCAGCCCCAGCATTTT,CASREQVLGQPQHF
.,TRBD1,TRBV28,TRBJ2-7,TGTGCCAGCAGTTTACAACCGGGACAGCCGAACTACGAGCAGTACTTC,CASSLQPGQPNYEQYF
once,.,TRBV2,TRBJ2-7,TGTGCCAGCAGTGAAGCAACTACCTCCTACGAGCAGTACTTC,CASSEATTSYEQYF
.,.,TRBV6-2/TRBV6-3,TRBJ2-4,TGTGCCAGCAGTCCCCGGGTGACTGGGGCCAAAAACATTCAGTACTTC,CASSPRVTGAKNIQYF
.,.,TRBV7-9,TRBJ1-6,TGTGCCAGCAGCTTAGTTTACCGGGACCGGGGGCCCCTCCACTTT,CASSLVYRDRGPLHF
.,TRBD1,TRBV19,TRBJ2-7,TGTGCCAGTGCCGACAGGGGAGTATACGAGCAGTACTTC,CASADRGVYEQYF
.,.,TRBV6-5,TRBJ1-2,TGTGCCAGCTCCACAGGGAACCGCGGCTACACCTTC,CASSTGNRGYTF
.,TRBD2,TRBV7-2,TRBJ2-7,TGTGCCAGCAGCTTATACGGGGGGGAGATGTACGAGCAGTACTTC,CASSLYGGEMYEQYF
.,.,TRBV3-1/TRBV3-2,TRBJ1-1,TGTGCCAGCAGCCCCTGGGGTGGGGAGGGCACTGAAGCTTTCTTT,CASSPWGGEGTEAFF
.,.,TRBV11-2,TRBJ2-5,TGTGCCAGCAGCTCGACTAGTCAAGAGACCCAGTACTTC,CASSSTSQETQYF
.,TRBD2,TRBV5-4,TRBJ2-5,TGTGCCAGCAGCTTGACGGCGGGGGACGGGGAGACCCAGTACTTC,CASSLTAGDGETQYF
.,TRBD1,TRBV30,TRBJ1-5,TGTGCCTGGAGTGTACAGGGGGGGAGTCAGCCCCAGCATTTT,CAWSVQGGSQPQHF
.,.,TRBV2,TRBJ1-2,TGTGCCAGCAGTGAGTCAGGGGAGGGCGGCTACACCTTC,CASSESGEGGYTF
.,TRBD1,TRBV7-2,TRBJ2-1,TGTGCCAGCAGCTTTCGACAGGGGCTAGAGAAGTTCTTC,CASSFRQGLEKFF
once,TRBD1,TRBV19,TRBJ1-2,TGTGCCAGTAAGGTTTCAGGGGGCTACTATGGCTACACCTTC,CASKVSGGYYGYTF
.,TRBD1,TRBV19,TRBJ2-5,TGTGCCAGTACCCCGACAGGGAACCAAGAGACCCAGTACTTC,CASTPTGNQETQYF
.,TRBD1,TRBV6-1,TRBJ1-4,TGTGCCAGCAGCGAATTCCAGGGACAGGGGGCAGAAAAACTGTTTTTT,CASSEFQGQGAEKLFF
.,.,TRBV10-2,TRBJ1-5,TGCGCCAGCATGACACAGGGTGGGCAGCCCCAGCATTTT,CASMTQGGQPQHF